The clone carrying this T cell receptor beta chain has more than one count but fewer than ten. No antigen is known for it. Peripheral blood genomic DNA, not sorted cells or RNA, was the template. These data originate in a study of T cell repertoires in aging, cancer and after chemotherapy. Turning to the study itself: Some 9.4 million TCR reads made up the full dataset. Study-wide results and limits: In cancer patients, declining TCR diversity with age involved lost richness and lost evenness. Compared with age-matched healthy donors, untreated hematological or solid cancer patients showed higher blood TCR clonality. Rebound thymic output was suggested by rising median generation probability during chemotherapy in each cancer cohort.

Rearranged V-D-J TRB sequences were amplified with a mixed TRB-A/B primer pool. Using its own MiXCR run on the multiplex PCR reads, TCRdb lists one record per CDR3 protein. The data hold roughly 7,500 distinct CDR3 sequences, with about 29% observed a single time. V lost 4 bases and J 4 bases, leaving 14 bases between the germline ends. Germline values: CDR1 LGHNA, CDR2 YSLEER. There are 16 residues in the CDR3. Specimen: blood. The TCR was taken from a human donor with a blood cancer. The rearrangement uses TRBV4-3 and TRBJ2-6; no clear D. The CDR3 loop is CASSPEGRTGANVLTF. The CDR3 region has the DNA TGCGCCAGCAGCCCAGAAGGCCGGACCGGGGCCAACGTCCTGACTTTC.